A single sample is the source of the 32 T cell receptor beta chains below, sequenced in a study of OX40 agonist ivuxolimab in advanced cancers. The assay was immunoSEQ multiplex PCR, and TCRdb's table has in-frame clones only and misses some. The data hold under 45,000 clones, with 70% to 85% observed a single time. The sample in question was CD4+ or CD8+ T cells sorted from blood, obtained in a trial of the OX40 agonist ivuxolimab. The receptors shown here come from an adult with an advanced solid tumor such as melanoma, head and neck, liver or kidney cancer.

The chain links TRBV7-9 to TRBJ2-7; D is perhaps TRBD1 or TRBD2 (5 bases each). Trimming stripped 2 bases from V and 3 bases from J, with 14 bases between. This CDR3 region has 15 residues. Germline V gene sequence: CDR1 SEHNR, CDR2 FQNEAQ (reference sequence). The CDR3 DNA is TGTGCCAGCAGCTTATTGACTACGACAGACTACGAGCAGTACTTC. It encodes CASSLLTTTDYEQYF.

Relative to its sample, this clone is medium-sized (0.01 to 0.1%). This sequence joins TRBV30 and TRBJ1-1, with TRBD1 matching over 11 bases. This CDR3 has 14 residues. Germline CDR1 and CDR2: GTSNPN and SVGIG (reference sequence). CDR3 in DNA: TGTTCATACGGGACAGGGGGTTTGAACACTGAAGCTTTCTTT. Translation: CSYGTGGLNTEAFF.

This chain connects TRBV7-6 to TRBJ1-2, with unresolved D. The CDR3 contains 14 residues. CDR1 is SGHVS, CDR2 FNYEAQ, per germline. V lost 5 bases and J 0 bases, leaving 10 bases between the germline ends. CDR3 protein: CASSRAGSNYGYTF. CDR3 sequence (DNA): TGTGCCAGCAGCCGGGCCGGGTCTAACTATGGCTACACCTTC.

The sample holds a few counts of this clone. The CDR3 loop is CASSPLTGGGNEQYF. The CDR3 bases are TGTGCCAGCTCACCCCTTACAGGGGGCGGAAACGAGCAGTACTTC. V gene TRBV18 combines with J gene TRBJ2-7; 9 bases align to TRBD1. This CDR3 has 15 residues. Germline V gives CDR1 KGHSH, CDR2 LQKENI. V trimming: 3 bases; J trimming: 5 bases; junction bases outside the gene matches: 8.

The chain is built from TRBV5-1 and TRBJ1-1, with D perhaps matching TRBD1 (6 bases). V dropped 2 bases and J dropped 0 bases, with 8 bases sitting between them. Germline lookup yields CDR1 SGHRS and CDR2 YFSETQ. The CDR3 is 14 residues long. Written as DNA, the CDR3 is TGCGCCAGCAGCTTACAGGGTATGAACACTGAAGCTTTCTTT. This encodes CASSLQGMNTEAFF.

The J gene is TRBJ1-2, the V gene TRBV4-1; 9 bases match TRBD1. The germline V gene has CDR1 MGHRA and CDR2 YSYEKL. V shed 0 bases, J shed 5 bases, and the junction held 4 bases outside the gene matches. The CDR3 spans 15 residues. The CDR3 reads CASSQEDRGAYGYTF. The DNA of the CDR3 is TGCGCCAGCAGCCAAGAGGACAGGGGAGCGTATGGCTACACCTTC.

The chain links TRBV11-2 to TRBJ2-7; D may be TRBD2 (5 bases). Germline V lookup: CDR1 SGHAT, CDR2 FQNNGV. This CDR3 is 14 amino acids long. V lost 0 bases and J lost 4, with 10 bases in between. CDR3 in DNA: TGTGCCAGCAGCTTAGATGTCGGAGGATACGAGCAGTACTTC. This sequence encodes CASSLDVGGYEQYF.

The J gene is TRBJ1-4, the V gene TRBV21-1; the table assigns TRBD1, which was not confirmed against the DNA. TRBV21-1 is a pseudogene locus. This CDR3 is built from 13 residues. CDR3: CARIRQINEKLFF. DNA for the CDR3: TGTGCCAGGATACGCCAGATTAATGAAAAACTGTTTTTT.

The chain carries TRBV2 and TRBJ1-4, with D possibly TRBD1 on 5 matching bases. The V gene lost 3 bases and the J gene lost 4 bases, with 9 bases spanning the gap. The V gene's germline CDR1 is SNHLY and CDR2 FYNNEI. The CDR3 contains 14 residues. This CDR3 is CASSERGVNEKLFF. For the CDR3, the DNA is TGTGCCAGCAGTGAGCGGGGCGTTAATGAAAAACTGTTTTTT.

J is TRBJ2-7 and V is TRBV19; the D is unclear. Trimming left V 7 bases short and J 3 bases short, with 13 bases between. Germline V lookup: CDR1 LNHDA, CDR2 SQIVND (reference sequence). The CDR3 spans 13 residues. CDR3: CASITPGLYEQYF. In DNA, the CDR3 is TGTGCCAGTATAACTCCGGGCCTCTACGAGCAGTACTTC.

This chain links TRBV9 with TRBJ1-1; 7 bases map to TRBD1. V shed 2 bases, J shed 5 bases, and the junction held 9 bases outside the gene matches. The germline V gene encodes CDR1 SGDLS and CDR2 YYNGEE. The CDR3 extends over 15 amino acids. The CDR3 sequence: CASSVYGTADTEAFF. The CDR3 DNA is TGTGCCAGCAGCGTGTACGGGACAGCGGATACTGAAGCTTTCTTT.

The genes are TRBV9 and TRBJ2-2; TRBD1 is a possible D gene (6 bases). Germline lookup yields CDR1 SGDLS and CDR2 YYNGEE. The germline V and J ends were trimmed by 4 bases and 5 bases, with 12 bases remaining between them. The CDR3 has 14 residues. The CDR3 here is CASSPITGTGELFF. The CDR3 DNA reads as TGTGCCAGCAGCCCGATCACAGGGACCGGGGAGCTGTTTTTT.

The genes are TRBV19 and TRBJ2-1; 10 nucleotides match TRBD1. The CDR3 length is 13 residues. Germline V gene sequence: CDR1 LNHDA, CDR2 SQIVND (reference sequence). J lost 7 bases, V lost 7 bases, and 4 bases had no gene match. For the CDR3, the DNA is TGTGCCAGTACTCGGACAGGGGGGAATGAGCAGTTCTTC. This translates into CASTRTGGNEQFF.

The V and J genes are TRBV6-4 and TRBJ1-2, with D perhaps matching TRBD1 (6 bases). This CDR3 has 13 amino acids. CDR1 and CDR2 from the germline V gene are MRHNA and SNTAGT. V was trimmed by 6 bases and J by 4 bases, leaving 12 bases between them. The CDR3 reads CASRGGTGYGYTF. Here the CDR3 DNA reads TGTGCCAGCAGAGGGGGAACGGGCTATGGCTACACCTTC.

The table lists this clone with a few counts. Here the CDR3 DNA reads TGTGCCAGCAGCCTACTGGAGTCTACGCAGTATTTT. Translating it yields CASSLLESTQYF. V gene TRBV7-2 combines with J gene TRBJ2-3; no clear D. The germline gives CDR1 SGHTA, CDR2 FQGNSA. The CDR3 has 12 residues. V gave up 5 bases and J gave up 8 bases, with 11 bases separating them.

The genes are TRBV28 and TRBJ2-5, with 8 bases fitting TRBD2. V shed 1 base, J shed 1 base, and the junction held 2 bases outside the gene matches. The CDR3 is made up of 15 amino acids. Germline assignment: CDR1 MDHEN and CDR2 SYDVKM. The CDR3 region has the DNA TGTGCCAGCAGTTTATACGCGGGGGGCCAAGAGACCCAGTACTTC. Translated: CASSLYAGGQETQYF.

CDR3 sequence (DNA): TGTGCCACCAGCCCCCGTGGGCGGATGAACACTGAAGCTTTCTTT. Its translation is CATSPRGRMNTEAFF. The V call is TRBV15, the J call TRBJ1-1, with D unresolved. Trimming left V 5 bases short and J 0 bases short, with 13 bases between. From germline, CDR1 is LNHNV and CDR2 YYDKDF (reference sequence). The CDR3 has 15 residues. Full variable domain (outside the CDR3, taken from reference TRBV15 and TRBJ1-1): DAMVIQNPRYQVTQFGKPVTLSCSQTLNHNVMYWYQQKSSQAPKLLFHYYDKDFNNEADTPDNFQSRRPNTSFCFLDIRSPGLGDTAMYLCATSPRGRMNTEAFFGQGTRLTVV.

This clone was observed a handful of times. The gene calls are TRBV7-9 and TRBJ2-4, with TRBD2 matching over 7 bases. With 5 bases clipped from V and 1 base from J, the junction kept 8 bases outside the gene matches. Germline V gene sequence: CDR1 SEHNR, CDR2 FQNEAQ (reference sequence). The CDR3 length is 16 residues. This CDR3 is CASSPREAGAKNIQYF. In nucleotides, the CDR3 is TGTGCCAGCAGCCCCCGGGAGGCGGGGGCCAAAAACATTCAGTACTTC.

The chain's CDR3 is CASSLGESSYNEQFF. The DNA for the CDR3 is TGTGCCAGCAGCTTGGGCGAGAGCTCCTACAATGAGCAGTTCTTC. The rearrangement links TRBV5-5 to TRBJ2-1, with D uncertain. The CDR3 covers 15 residues. Per the germline V gene, CDR1 is SGHKS and CDR2 is YYEKEE (reference sequence). V lost 0 bases to trimming and J lost 0 bases, with 7 bases between them.

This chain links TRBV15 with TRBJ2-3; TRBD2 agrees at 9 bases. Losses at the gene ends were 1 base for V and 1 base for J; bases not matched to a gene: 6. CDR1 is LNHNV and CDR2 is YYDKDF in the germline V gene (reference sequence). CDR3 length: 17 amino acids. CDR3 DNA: TGTGCCACCAGCAGAGGACATAGCGGGGGTCGCACAGATACGCAGTATTTT. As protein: CATSRGHSGGRTDTQYF.

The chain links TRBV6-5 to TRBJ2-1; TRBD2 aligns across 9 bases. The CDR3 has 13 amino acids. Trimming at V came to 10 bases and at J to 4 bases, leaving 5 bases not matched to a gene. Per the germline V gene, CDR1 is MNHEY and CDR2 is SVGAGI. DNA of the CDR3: TGTGCCACCCTTAGCGGGAGATACAATGAGCAGTTCTTC. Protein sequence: CATLSGRYNEQFF.

Here the CDR3 DNA reads TGTGCCAGCAGTTTAATACCTAGCGGGGCATCCGATACGCAGTATTTT. It encodes CASSLIPSGASDTQYF. This chain joins TRBV28 and TRBJ2-3; 9 positions agree with TRBD2. Per the germline V gene, CDR1 is MDHEN and CDR2 is SYDVKM. With V trimmed by 2 bases and J by 6 bases, 9 bases remained unmatched. This CDR3 has 16 amino acids.

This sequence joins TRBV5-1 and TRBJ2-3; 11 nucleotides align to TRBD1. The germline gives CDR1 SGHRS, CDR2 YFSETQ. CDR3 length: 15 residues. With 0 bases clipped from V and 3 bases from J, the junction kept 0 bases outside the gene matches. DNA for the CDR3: TGCGCCAGCAGCTTGGGGGACAGGGGGACAGATACGCAGTATTTT. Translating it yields CASSLGDRGTDTQYF.

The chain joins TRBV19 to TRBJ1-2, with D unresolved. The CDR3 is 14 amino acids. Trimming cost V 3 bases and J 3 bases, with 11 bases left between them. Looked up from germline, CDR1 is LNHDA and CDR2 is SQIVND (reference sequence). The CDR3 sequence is CASSIGTVYYGYTF. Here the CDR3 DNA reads TGTGCCAGTAGTATTGGTACAGTTTACTATGGCTACACCTTC.

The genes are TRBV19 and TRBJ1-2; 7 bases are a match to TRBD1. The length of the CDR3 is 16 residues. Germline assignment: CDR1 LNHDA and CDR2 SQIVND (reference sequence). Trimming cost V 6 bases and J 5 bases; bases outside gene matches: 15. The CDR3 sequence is CASSPTGAPGEYGYTF. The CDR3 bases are TGTGCCAGTAGCCCAACAGGGGCCCCGGGAGAATATGGCTACACCTTC.

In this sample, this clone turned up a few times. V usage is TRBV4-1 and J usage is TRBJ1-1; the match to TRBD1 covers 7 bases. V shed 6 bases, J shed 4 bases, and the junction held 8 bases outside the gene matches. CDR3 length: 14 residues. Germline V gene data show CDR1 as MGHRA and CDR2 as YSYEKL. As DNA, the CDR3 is TGCGCCAGCAGTCCCTCCACAGGGGTCACTGAAGCTTTCTTT. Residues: CASSPSTGVTEAFF.

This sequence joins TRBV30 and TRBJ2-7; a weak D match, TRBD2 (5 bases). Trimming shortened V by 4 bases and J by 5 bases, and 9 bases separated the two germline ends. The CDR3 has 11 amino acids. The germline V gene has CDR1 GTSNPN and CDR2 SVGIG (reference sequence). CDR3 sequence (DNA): TGTGCCTGGAACCCGGGGAACGAGCAGTACTTC. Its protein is CAWNPGNEQYF.

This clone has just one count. The CDR3 DNA follows: TGCAGCGTGACCGGCGGGGTAGAGACCCAGTACTTC. It is translated as CSVTGGVETQYF. The chain joins TRBV29-1 to TRBJ2-5, with D possibly being TRBD2 (6 bases). Trimming took 6 bases from V and 4 from J, leaving 12 bases between them. The germline V gene encodes CDR1 SQVTM and CDR2 ANQGSEA. The CDR3 has 12 residues.

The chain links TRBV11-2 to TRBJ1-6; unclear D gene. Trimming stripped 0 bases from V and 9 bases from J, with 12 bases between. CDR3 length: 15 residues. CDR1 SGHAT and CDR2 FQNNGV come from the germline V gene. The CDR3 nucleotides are TGTGCCAGCAGCTTAGAAACTCGGGCAGGTTCACCCCTCCACTTT. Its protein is CASSLETRAGSPLHF.

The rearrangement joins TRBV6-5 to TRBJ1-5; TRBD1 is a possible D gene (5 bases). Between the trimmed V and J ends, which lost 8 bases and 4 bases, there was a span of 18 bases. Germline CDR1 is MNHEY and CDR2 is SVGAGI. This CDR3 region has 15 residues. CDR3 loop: CASGGGGLNNQPQHF. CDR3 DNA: TGTGCCAGCGGCGGGGGAGGGCTAAATAATCAGCCCCAGCATTTT.

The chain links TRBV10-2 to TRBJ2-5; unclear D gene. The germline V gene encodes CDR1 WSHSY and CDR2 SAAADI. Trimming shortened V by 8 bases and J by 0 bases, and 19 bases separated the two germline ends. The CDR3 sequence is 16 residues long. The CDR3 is CASGPSDDLYQETQYF. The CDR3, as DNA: TGCGCCAGCGGGCCCTCCGATGATTTGTACCAAGAGACCCAGTACTTC.

The DNA of the CDR3 is TGTGCCAGCAGTTACCTCGGGGCAGGATTGGGCGAAAAACTGTTTTTT. Translating it yields CASSYLGAGLGEKLFF. The gene calls are TRBV6-5 and TRBJ1-4; D possibly corresponds to TRBD1 (5 bases). Germline-derived CDR1 and CDR2 are MNHEY and SVGAGI. Deletions cut 2 bases from V and 8 bases from J, with 18 bases between. The CDR3 has 16 amino acids.